This T cell receptor beta chain comes out of a study of T-cell reconstitution after alpha-beta-depleted transplantation in children. CDR3 length equals 15 residues. V lost 3 bases and J lost 5; bases outside the gene matches: 7. Germline loops: CDR1 SGDLS, CDR2 YYNGEE. Findings and caveats of the study: About two months after transplant, alpha-beta T cells reportedly came from several hundred expanded graft clones. When one year had passed after transplant, most T-cell counts and diversity came from newly produced T cells.

The sample holds many counts of this clonotype. The antigen is undetermined. Unique molecular identifiers were incorporated during preparation of the TCRbeta library. TCRdb fed the PCR reads into MiXCR, producing one record per CDR3 protein. The data contain under 850,000 distinct CDR3 sequences, around 13% of them singletons. Sequencing was performed on PBMCs, taken before TCRalphabeta/CD19-depleted stem cell transplant. V and J are TRBV9 and TRBJ2-5; TRBD1 matches 10 bases. This TCR came from a girl aged 2 to 9 with congenital amegakaryocytic thrombocytopenia, due to receive a stem cell transplant. The CDR3 sequence is CASSDRDRGSETQYF. Here the CDR3 DNA reads TGTGCCAGCAGCGACCGGGACAGGGGATCCGAGACCCAGTACTTC.